This T cell receptor beta chain was found in a study of a mutant IDH1 vaccine in newly diagnosed glioma. Produced via immunoSEQ multiplex PCR; TCRdb's table is partial and in-frame only. The data hold about 51,000 clones, with about 74% observed a single time. Described time point: baseline, week 1 (first vaccination visit). Treatment described: pre-vaccination baseline after standard-of-care therapy. This specimen was PBMCs, taken from a glioma patient treated with radiotherapy, temozolomide or both. This TCR came from a woman between 40 and 50 years old with glioma.

DNA of the CDR3: TGTGCCAGTACCCTATCAAGTGGGACAAGGAACTATGGCTACACCTTC. This encodes CASTLSSGTRNYGYTF. The rearrangement joins TRBV19 to TRBJ1-2; possibly TRBD1 for D (6 bases). With 7 bases removed from V and 2 bases from J, the gap between germline ends came to 20 bases. Looked up from germline, CDR1 is LNHDA and CDR2 is SQIVND (reference sequence). The CDR3 contains 16 residues.